The sequence of this TCR beta chain was determined in a study of cytomegalovirus exposure and HLA in healthy donors. Vbeta (60) and Jbeta (13) primers were used in the PCR. The assay was immunoSEQ multiplex PCR, and TCRdb's table has in-frame clones only and misses some. Counted here are 100,000 to 150,000 clones, more than 70% occurring once; the ten biggest clones make up approximately 3.5%. Germline CDR1 reads LNHNV; CDR2 reads YYDKDF (reference sequence). This CDR3 spans 13 amino acids. With 6 bases removed from V and 1 base from J, the gap between germline ends came to 9 bases. The chain couples TRBV15 to TRBJ1-1; weak D call: TRBD1 (6 bases). Sequenced material: PBMCs. The clonotype comes from a man aged 30 to 45 in good health and CMV-seronegative. CDR3: CATRGQTNTEAFF. CDR3 nucleotide sequence: TGTGCCACCAGAGGACAGACGAACACTGAAGCTTTCTTT.